This record looks at one T cell receptor (beta chain) sequence and its context. Its specificity is unknown. The data belong to a study of T-cell memory formation after mild COVID-19. Points from the study as a whole: Shrinking CD4+ clones were chiefly CM and EM; CD8+ ones were chiefly EMRA.

TCRdb independently ran MiXCR on the 5' RACE reads; one entry per CDR3 protein. The data contain 350,000 to 500,000 distinct CDR3 sequences, around 17% of them singletons. Trimming pared 6 bases from V and 6 bases from J, leaving 15 bases between. Germline assignment: CDR1 SQVTM and CDR2 ANQGSEA. This CDR3 has 12 amino acids. The sequenced material came from PBMCs or a T cell subset sorted from them (not recorded which). This sequence joins TRBV29-1 and TRBJ2-7; no definite D call. The receptor's source is a man aged 18-30 years who had mild COVID-19 (a few samples of this study predate the infection). Cell type and time point are not known. The CDR3 sequence is CSVYGPSGEQYV. In DNA, the CDR3 is TGCAGCGTCTACGGACCCTCCGGCGAGCAGTACGTC.